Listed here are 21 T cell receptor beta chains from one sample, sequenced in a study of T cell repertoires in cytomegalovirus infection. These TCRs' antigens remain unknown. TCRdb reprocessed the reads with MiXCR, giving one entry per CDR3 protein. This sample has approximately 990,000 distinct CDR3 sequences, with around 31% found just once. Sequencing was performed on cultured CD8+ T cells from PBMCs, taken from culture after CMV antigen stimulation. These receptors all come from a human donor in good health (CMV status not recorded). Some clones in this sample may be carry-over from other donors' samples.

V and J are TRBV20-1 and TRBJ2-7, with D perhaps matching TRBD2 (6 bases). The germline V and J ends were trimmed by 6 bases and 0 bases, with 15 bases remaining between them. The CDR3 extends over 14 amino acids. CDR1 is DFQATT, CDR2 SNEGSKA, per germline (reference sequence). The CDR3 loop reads CSATAGGFSYEQYF. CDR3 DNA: TGCAGTGCGACGGCTGGGGGGTTCTCCTACGAGCAGTACTTC.

CDR3 sequence (DNA): TGTGCCACCTCTCCCAGGGGCGACGGGGAGCTGTTTTTT. Translating gives CATSPRGDGELFF. The chain is built from TRBV24-1 and TRBJ2-2, with a tentative D call TRBD1 (6 bases). V shed 9 bases and J shed 7 bases, with 14 bases lying between them. This CDR3 contains 13 residues. Germline V lookup: CDR1 KGHDR, CDR2 SFDVKD.

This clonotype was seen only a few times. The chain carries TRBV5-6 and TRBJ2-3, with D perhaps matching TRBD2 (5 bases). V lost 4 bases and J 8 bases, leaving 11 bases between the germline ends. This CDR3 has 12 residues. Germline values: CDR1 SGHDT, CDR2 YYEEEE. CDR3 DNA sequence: TGTGCCAGCAGCCGGGGATCCGGTACGCAGTATTTT. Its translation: CASSRGSGTQYF. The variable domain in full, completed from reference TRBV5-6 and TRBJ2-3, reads DAGVTQSPTHLIKTRGQQVTLRCSPKSGHDTVSWYQQALGQGPQFIFQYYEEEERQRGNFPDRFSGHQFPNYSSELNVNALLLGDSALYLCASSRGSGTQYFGPGTRLTVL.

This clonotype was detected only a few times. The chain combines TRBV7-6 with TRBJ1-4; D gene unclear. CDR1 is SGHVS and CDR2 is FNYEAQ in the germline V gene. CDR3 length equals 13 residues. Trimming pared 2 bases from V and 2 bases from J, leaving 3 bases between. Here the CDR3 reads CASSLNTNEKLFF. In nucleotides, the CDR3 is TGTGCCAGCAGCTTAAATACTAATGAAAAACTGTTTTTT.

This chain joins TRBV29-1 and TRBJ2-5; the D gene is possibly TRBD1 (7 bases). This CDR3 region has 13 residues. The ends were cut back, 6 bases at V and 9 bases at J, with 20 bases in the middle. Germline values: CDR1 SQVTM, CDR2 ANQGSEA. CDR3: CSVLDPGGPSQYF. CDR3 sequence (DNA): TGCAGCGTCCTCGACCCAGGGGGGCCGTCCCAGTACTTC.

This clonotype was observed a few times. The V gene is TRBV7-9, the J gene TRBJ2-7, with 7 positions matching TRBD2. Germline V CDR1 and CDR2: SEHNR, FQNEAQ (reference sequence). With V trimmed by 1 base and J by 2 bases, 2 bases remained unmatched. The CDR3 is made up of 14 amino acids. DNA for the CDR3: TGTGCCAGCAGCTTAGGAGGACTAGCCTACGAGCAGTACTTC. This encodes CASSLGGLAYEQYF.

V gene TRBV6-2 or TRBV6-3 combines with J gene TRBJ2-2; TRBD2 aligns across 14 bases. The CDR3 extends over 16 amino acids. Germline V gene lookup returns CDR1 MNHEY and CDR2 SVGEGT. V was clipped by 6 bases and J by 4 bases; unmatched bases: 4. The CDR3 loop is CASSRTSGGFTGELFF. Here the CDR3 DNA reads TGTGCCAGCAGCAGGACTAGCGGGGGGTTCACCGGGGAGCTGTTTTTT.

CDR3 loop: CASRPQLGTDTQYF. In nucleotides, the CDR3 is TGTGCCAGCAGGCCTCAACTGGGCACAGATACGCAGTATTTT. V usage is TRBV6-2 or TRBV6-3 and J usage is TRBJ2-3; D call uncertain. The CDR3 is 14 amino acids. Germline V gene lookup returns CDR1 MNHEY and CDR2 SVGEGT. With 6 bases removed from V and 1 base from J, the gap between germline ends came to 11 bases.

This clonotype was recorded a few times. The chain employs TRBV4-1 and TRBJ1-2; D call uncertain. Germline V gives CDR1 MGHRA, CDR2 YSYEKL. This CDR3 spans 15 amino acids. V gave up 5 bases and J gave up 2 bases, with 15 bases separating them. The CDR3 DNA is TGCGCCAGCAGCGGAGTAGATTTACTAAACTATGGCTACACCTTC. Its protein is CASSGVDLLNYGYTF.

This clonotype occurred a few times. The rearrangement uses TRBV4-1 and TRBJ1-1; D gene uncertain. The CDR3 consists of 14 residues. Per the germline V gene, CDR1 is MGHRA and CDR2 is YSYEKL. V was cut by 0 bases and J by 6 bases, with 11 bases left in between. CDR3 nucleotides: TGCGCCAGCAGCCAAGATCTCAGTGTCTCTGAAGCTTTCTTT. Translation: CASSQDLSVSEAFF.

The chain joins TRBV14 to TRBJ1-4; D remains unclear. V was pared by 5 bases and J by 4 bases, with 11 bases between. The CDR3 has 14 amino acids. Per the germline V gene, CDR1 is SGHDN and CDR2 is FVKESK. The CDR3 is CASSESQNNEKLFF. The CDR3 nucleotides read TGTGCCAGCAGCGAGTCCCAGAATAATGAAAAACTGTTTTTT.

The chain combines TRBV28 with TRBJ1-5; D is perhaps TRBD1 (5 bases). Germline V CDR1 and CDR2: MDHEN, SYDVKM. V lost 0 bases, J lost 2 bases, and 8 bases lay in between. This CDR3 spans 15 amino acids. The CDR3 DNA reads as TGTGCCAGCAGTTTATGGGTACAGGGCAATCAGCCCCAGCATTTT. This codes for CASSLWVQGNQPQHF.

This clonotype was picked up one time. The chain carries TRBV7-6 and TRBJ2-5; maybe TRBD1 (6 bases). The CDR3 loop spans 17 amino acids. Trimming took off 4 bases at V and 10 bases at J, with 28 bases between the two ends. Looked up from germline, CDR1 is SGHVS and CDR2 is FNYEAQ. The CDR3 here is CASSSLQGQSSSEVQYF. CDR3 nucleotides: TGTGCCAGCAGCTCCTTACAGGGCCAATCTTCCTCCGAGGTCCAGTACTTC.

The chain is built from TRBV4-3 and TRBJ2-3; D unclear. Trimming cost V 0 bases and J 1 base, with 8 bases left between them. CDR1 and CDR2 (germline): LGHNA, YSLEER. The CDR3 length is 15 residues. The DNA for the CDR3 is TGCGCCAGCAGCCAAGATAGGATCCGCACAGATACGCAGTATTTT. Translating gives CASSQDRIRTDTQYF.

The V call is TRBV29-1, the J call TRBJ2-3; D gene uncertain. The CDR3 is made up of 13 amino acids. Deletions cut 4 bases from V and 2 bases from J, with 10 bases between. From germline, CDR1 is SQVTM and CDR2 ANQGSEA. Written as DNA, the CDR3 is TGCAGCGTTGTTCCCCTAAACACAGATACGCAGTATTTT. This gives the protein CSVVPLNTDTQYF.

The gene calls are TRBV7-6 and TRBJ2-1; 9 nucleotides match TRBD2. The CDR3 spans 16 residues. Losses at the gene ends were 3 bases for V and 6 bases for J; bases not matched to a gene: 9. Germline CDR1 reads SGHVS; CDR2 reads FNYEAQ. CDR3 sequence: CASSLALAGPTNEQFF. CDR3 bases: TGTGCCAGCAGCTTGGCCCTAGCGGGGCCGACCAATGAGCAGTTCTTC.

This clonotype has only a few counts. The CDR3 DNA sequence: TGTGCCAGCAGCGCCTGGACTAGCGGGGGCCTCAATGAGCAGTTCTTC. Amino acid sequence: CASSAWTSGGLNEQFF. The gene calls are TRBV11-2 and TRBJ2-1, with 13 bases identical to TRBD2. The V and J ends lost 5 bases and 6 bases, in that order; junction bases with no gene match: 7. The CDR3 is 16 residues long. Germline V gene sequence: CDR1 SGHAT, CDR2 FQNNGV.

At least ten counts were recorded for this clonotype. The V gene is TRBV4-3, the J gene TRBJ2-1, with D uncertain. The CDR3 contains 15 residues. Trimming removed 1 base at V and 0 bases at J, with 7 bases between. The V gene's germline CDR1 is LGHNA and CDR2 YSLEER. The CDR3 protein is CASSQGASSYNEQFF. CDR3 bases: TGCGCCAGCAGCCAAGGGGCCTCCTCCTACAATGAGCAGTTCTTC.

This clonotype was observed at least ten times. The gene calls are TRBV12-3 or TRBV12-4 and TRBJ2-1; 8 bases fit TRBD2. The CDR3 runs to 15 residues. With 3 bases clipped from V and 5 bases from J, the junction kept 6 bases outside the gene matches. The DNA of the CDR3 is TGTGCCAGCAGTTTTCGGGGGGGTGGCAACAATGAGCAGTTCTTC. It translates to CASSFRGGGNNEQFF.

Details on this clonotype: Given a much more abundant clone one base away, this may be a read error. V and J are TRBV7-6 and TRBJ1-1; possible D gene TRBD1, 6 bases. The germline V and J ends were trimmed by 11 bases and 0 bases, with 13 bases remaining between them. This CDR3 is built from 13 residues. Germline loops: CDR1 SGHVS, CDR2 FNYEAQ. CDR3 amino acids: CAPGRGLNTEAFF. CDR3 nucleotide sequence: TGTGCCCCAGGCCGGGGGCTGAACACTGAAGCTTTCTTT.

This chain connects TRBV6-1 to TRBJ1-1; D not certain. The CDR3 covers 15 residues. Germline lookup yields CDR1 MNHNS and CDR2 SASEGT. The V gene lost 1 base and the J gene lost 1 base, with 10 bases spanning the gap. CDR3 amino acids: CASSEGYLRNTEAFF. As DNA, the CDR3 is TGTGCCAGCAGTGAAGGCTACTTGAGGAACACTGAAGCTTTCTTT.